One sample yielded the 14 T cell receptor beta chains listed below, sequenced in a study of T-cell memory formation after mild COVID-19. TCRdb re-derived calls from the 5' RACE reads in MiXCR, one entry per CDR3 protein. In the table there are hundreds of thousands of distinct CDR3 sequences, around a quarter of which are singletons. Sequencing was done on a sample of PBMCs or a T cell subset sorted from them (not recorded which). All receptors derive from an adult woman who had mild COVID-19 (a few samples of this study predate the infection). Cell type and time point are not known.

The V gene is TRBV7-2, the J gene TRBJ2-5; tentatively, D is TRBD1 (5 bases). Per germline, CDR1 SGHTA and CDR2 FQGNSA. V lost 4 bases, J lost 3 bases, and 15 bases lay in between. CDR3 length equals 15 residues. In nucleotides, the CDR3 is TGTGCCAGCAGCTGGGGCCCTTTTGGTAAAGAGACCCAGTACTTC. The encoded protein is CASSWGPFGKETQYF.

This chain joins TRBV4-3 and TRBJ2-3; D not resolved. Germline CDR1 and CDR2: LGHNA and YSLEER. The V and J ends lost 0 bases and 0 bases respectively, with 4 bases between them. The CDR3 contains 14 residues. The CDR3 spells CASSQEYSTDTQYF. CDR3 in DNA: TGCGCCAGCAGCCAAGAATACAGCACAGATACGCAGTATTTT.

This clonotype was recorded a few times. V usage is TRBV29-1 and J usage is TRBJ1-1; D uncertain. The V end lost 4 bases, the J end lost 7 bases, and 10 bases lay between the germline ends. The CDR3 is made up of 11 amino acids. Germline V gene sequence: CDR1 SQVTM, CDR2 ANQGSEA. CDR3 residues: CSVGTLIEAFF. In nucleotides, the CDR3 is TGCAGCGTTGGGACTCTTATTGAAGCTTTCTTT.

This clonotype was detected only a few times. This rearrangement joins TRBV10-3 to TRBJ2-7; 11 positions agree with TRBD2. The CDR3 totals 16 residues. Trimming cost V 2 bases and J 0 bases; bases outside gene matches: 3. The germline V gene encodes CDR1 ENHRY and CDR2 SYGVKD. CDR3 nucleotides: TGTGCCATCAGTGAGGGACTAGCGGGTAGCTCCTACGAGCAGTACTTC. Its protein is CAISEGLAGSSYEQYF.

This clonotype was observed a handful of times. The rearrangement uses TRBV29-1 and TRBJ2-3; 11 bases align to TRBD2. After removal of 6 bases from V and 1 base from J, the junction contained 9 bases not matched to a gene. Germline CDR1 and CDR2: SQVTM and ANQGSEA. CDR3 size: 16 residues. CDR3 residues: CSVATFSGRGTDTQYF. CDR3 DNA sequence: TGCAGCGTCGCTACCTTTAGCGGGAGGGGCACAGATACGCAGTATTTT.

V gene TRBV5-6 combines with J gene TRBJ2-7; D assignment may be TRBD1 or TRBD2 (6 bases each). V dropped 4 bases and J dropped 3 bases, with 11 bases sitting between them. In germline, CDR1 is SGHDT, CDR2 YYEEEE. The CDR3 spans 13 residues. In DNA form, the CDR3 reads TGTGCCAGCAGCCCGGGGGCCTTCTACGAGCAGTACTTC. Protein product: CASSPGAFYEQYF.

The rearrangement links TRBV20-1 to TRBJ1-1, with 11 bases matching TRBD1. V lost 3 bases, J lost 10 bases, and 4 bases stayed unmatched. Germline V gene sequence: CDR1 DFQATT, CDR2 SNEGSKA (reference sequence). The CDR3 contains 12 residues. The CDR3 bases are TGCAGTGCTAGTAGGACAGGGGGCTTAGCTTTCTTT. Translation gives CSASRTGGLAFF.

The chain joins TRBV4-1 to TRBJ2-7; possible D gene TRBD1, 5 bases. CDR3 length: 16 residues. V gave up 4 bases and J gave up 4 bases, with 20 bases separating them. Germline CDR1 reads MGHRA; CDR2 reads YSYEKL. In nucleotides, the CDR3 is TGCGCCAGCAGCCTCGGAAGGGCAGGGATTGGGTACGAGCAGTACTTC. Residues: CASSLGRAGIGYEQYF.

The CDR3 DNA reads as TGTGCCAGCAGCCAAGATGAGGGTAGCGGGAGTACCCAGTACTTC. Its protein is CASSQDEGSGSTQYF. The chain carries TRBV3-1 and TRBJ2-5, with 9 bases aligning to TRBD2. The J segment lost 8 bases and the V segment lost 0 bases, leaving 7 bases of the junction unmatched. The CDR3 has 15 amino acids. Per the germline V gene, CDR1 is LGHDT and CDR2 is YNNKEL (reference sequence).

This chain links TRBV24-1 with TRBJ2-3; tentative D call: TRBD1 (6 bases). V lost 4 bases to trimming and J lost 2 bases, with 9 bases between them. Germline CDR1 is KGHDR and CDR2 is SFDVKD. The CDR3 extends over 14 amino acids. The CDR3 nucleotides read TGTGCCACCAGTGACCGACAGGTCACAGATACGCAGTATTTT. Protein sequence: CATSDRQVTDTQYF.

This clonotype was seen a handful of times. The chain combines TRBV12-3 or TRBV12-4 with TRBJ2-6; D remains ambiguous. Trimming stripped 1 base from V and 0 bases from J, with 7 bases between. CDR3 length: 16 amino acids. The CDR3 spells CASSLGGRSGANVLTF. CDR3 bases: TGTGCCAGCAGTTTAGGGGGTCGCTCTGGGGCCAACGTCCTGACTTTC.

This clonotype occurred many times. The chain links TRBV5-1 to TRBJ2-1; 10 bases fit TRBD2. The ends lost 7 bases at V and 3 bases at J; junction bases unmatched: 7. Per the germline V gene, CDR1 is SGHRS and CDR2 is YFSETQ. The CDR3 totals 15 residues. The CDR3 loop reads CASSHGTSVYNEQFF. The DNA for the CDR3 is TGCGCCAGCTCTCATGGGACTAGCGTCTACAATGAGCAGTTCTTC. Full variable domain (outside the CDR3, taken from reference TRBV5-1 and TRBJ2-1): KAGVTQTPRYLIKTRGQQVTLSCSPISGHRSVSWYQQTPGQGLQFLFEYFSETQRNKGNFPGRFSGRQFSNSRSEMNVSTLELGDSALYLCASSHGTSVYNEQFFGPGTRLTVL.

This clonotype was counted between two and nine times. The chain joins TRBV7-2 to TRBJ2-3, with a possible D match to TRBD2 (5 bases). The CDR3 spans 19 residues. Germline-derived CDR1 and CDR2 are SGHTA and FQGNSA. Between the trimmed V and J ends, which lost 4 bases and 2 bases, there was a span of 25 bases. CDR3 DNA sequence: TGTGCCAGCAGCTCTGACCTCTTTGTAACGGGAAAACACACAGATACGCAGTATTTT. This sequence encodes CASSSDLFVTGKHTDTQYF.

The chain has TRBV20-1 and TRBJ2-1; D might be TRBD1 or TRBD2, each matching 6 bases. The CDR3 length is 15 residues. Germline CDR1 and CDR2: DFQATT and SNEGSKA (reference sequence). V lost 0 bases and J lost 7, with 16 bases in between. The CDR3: CSARDTGGHYNEQFF. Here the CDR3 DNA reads TGCAGTGCTAGAGATACCGGGGGCCATTATAATGAGCAGTTCTTC.